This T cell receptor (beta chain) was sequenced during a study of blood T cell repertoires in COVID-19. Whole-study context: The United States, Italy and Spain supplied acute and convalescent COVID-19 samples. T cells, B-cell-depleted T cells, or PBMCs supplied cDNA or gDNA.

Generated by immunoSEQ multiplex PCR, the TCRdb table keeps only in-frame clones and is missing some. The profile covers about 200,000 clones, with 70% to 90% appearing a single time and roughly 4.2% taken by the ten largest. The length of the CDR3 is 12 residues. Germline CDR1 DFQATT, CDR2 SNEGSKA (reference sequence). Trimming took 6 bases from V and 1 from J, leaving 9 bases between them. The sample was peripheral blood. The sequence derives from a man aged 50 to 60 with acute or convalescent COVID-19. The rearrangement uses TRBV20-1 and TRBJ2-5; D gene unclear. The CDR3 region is CSASGSQETQYF. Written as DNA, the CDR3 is TGCAGTGCCAGTGGCAGCCAAGAGACCCAGTACTTC.